This section outlines one T cell receptor beta chain sequence together with its context. Germline-derived CDR1 and CDR2 are SGHAT and FQNNGV. The CDR3 is 14 amino acids. The V end was cut by 4 bases, the J end by 2 bases, with 8 bases between. Enrolled during active infection, Seattle patients were then followed longitudinally. This record comes from a study of blood T cell repertoires in COVID-19. How the authors handled the data: Cell counts per sample came from amplifying reference gene primers. Only in-frame clones appear in the TCRdb table, and some are missing; sequencing was by immunoSEQ multiplex PCR. D and trimming were read from the DNA, whereas the V and J calls and clone size are those reported in that table. This table has fewer than 250,000 clones, around 84% appearing once.

The chain carries TRBV11-2 and TRBJ2-2; unclear D gene. Material for sequencing was peripheral blood. This clonotype was sampled from a woman of 80 years or more with COVID-19, enrolled during active disease. The CDR3 coding sequence is TGTGCCAGCAGCTCGACATCTAACACCGGGGAGCTGTTTTTT. Amino acid sequence: CASSSTSNTGELFF.